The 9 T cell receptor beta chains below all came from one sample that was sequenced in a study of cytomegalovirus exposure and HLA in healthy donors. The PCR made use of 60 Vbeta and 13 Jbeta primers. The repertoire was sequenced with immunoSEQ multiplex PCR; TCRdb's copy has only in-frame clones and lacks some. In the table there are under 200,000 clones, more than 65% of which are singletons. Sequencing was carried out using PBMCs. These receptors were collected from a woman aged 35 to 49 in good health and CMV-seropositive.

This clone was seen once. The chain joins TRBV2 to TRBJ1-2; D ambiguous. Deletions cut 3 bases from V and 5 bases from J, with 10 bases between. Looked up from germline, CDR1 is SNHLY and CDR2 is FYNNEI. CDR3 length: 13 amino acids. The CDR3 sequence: CASSDSPGYGYTF. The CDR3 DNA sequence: TGTGCCAGCAGTGATTCGCCGGGATATGGCTACACCTTC.

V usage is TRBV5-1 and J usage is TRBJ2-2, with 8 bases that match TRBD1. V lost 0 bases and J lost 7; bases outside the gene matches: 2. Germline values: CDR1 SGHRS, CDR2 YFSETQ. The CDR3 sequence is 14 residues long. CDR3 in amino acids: CASSLGQGIGELFF. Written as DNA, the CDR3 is TGCGCCAGCAGCTTGGGACAGGGGATCGGGGAGCTGTTTTTT.

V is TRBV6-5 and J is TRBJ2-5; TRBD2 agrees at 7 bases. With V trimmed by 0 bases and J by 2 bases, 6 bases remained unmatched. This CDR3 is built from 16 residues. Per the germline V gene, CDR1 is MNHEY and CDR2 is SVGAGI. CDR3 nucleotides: TGTGCCAGCAGTTACTCGAGGGCTAGCGGACAAGAGACCCAGTACTTC. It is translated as CASSYSRASGQETQYF.

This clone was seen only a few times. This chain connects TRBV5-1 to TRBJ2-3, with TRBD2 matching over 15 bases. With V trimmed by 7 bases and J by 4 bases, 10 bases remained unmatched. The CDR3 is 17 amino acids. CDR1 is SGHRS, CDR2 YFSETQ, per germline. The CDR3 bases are TGCGCCAGCCGTCCGGGACTAGCGGGGGGCACGTCAGATACGCAGTATTTT. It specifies CASRPGLAGGTSDTQYF.

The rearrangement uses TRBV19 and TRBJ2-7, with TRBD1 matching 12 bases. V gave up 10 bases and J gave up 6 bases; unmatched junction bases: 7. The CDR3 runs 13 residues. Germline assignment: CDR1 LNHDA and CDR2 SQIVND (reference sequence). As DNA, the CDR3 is TGTGCCACGCAGGGACAGGGGGCGCGCGAGCAGTACTTC. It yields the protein CATQGQGAREQYF.

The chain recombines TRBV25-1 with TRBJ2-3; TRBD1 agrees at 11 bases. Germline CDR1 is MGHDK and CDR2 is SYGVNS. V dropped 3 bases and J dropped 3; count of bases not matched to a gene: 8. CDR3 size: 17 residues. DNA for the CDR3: TGTGCCAGCAGTGACCCCTGGACAGGGGGCCGAACAGATACGCAGTATTTT. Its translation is CASSDPWTGGRTDTQYF.

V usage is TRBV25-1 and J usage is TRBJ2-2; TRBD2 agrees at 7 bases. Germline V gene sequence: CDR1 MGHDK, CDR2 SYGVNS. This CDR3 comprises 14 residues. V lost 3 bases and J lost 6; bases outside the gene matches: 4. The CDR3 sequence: CASSEAGRAGELFF. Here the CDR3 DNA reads TGTGCCAGCAGTGAGGCAGGGAGGGCCGGGGAGCTGTTTTTT.

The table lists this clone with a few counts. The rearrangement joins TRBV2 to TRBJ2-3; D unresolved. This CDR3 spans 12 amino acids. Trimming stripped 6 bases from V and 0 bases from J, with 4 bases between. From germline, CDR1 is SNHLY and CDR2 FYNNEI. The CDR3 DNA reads TGTGCCAGCAGCTTCAGCACAGATACGCAGTATTTT. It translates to CASSFSTDTQYF.

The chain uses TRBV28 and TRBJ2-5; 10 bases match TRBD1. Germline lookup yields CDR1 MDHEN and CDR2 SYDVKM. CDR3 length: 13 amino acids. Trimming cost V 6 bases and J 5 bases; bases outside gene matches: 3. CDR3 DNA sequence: TGTGCCAGCAGCCGGGACAGGGGTGAGACCCAGTACTTC. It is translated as CASSRDRGETQYF.